These T cell receptor beta chains were read from a single sample in a study of a mutant IDH1 vaccine in newly diagnosed glioma. TCRdb's table, derived via immunoSEQ multiplex PCR, lists solely in-frame clones and lacks some. The sample records 30,000 to 40,000 clones, roughly 92% being singletons. The source was PBMCs, collected from a glioma patient treated with radiotherapy, temozolomide or both. These receptors all come from a young man with glioma. Both conserved end residues are part of each CDR3. A D gene is named only where the DNA matches it firmly. Size is stated for part of the rows, as once, few or many counts, or as a class when the clone is expanded.

TGTGCCAGCAGCTTAGCGGGACCGCGTAATTCACCCCTCCACTTT | CASSLAGPRNSPLHF | TRBJ1-6 | . | . | TRBV7-7
TGTGCCAGCAGCTTAGGAGGCAGTGAGGTCCAGCATTTT | CASSLGGSEVQHF | TRBJ1-5 | . | . | TRBV7-9
TGTGCCTCGGGGAGGGGCCAAGAGACCCAGTACTTC | CASGRGQETQYF | TRBJ2-5 | TRBD2 | . | TRBV30
TGTGCCAGCAGCTTATGGTCCGGGGGGAACACCGGGGAGCTGTTTTTT | CASSLWSGGNTGELFF | TRBJ2-2 | . | . | TRBV7-9
TGTGCCTGGACCCCAAAAACATGGCCCTCTGGAAACACCATATATTTT | CAWTPKTWPSGNTIYF | TRBJ1-3 | . | . | TRBV30
TGTGCCAGCAGCCTACTAGCGGGAGGGTACGAGCAGTACTTC | CASSLLAGGYEQYF | TRBJ2-7 | TRBD2 | . | TRBV14
TGCGCCAGCAGCCATGCACCGGGACAGGGATCGGCTGAAGCTTTCTTT | CASSHAPGQGSAEAFF | TRBJ1-1 | TRBD1 | . | TRBV4-3
TGTGCCAGCAGTTACTCGGCGGGAGAAGGTGAAAAACTGTTTTTT | CASSYSAGEGEKLFF | TRBJ1-4 | . | . | TRBV6-5
TGCGCCAGCAGTGAGTCTCGGGTCCGGGAGACCCAGTACTTC | CASSESRVRETQYF | TRBJ2-5 | . | . | TRBV10-1
TGCAGCGTCCTAGCGGGAGGTAGGAATGAGCAGTTCTTC | CSVLAGGRNEQFF | TRBJ2-1 | TRBD2 | . | TRBV29-1
TGTGCCAGTAGTATGAGCTCACAGGCGGTAGGGAGGCAGTACTTC | CASSMSSQAVGRQYF | TRBJ2-7 | . | . | TRBV19
TGTGCCAGCTCTCCCGGAATGGGAAGCAATCAGCCCCAGCATTTT | CASSPGMGSNQPQHF | TRBJ1-5 | . | . | TRBV18
TGTGCCAGCAGTCCAGAGAAGGGTTATGGCTACACCTTC | CASSPEKGYGYTF | TRBJ1-2 | . | . | TRBV2
TGTGCCTGGAGAGCCCGGCAGGCTAGACTGAACACTGAAGCTTTCTTT | CAWRARQARLNTEAFF | TRBJ1-1 | . | . | TRBV30
TGCGCCAGCAGCTTGCCCGACAGCGACAATGAGCAGTTCTTC | CASSLPDSDNEQFF | TRBJ2-1 | . | . | TRBV5-1
TGTGCCAGTGCCATCGGGGGAGATGCAGATACGCAGTATTTT | CASAIGGDADTQYF | TRBJ2-3 | . | once | TRBV19
TGTGCCAGCAGCTTCACTAGCGCGATCGACACCGGGGAGCTGTTTTTT | CASSFTSAIDTGELFF | TRBJ2-2 | TRBD2 | . | TRBV7-6
TGTGCCAGCAGCAAGAACCCGAACACTGAAGCTTTCTTT | CASSKNPNTEAFF | TRBJ1-1 | . | . | TRBV28
TGTGCCAGCAGTTACAGGGGAGGGGACAATCAGCCCCAGCATTTT | CASSYRGGDNQPQHF | TRBJ1-5 | . | . | TRBV6-5
TGCACCAGCAGACCTAGCGGGAGCTCCTACGAGCAGTACTTC | CTSRPSGSSYEQYF | TRBJ2-7 | . | . | TRBV1
TGTGCCAGCAAAGGAGGGGCCCGACGGTATGGCTACACCTTC | CASKGGARRYGYTF | TRBJ1-2 | . | . | TRBV28
TGCGCCAGCAGTGGGTACACTGAAGCTTTCTTT | CASSGYTEAFF | TRBJ1-1 | . | . | TRBV10-2
TGTGCCAGCAGCTTAACAGGGTTACAGCCCCAGCATTTT | CASSLTGLQPQHF | TRBJ1-5 | . | . | TRBV7-9
TGTGCCAGCAGTTCTGAGCTAGCGGGCCAAGAGACCCAGTACTTC | CASSSELAGQETQYF | TRBJ2-5 | TRBD2 | . | TRBV6-5
TGTGCCAGCAGTGGGACTAGCGGGATCTCTCTCGAGCAGTACTTC | CASSGTSGISLEQYF | TRBJ2-7 | TRBD2 | . | TRBV2